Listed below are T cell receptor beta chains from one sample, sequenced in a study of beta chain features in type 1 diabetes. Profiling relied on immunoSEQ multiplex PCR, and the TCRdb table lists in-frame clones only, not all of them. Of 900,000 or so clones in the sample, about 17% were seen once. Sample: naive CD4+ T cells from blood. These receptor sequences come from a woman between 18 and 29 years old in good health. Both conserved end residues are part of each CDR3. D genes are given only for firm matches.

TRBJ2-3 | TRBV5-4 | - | CASSFSGNTDTQYF
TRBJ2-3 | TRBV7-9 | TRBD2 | CASSGLAESTDTQYF
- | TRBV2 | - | CASYRGAGEQYF
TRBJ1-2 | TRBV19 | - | CASIPGKGPLDYGYTF
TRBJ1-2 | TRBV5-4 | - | CASSGGSGNNYGYTF
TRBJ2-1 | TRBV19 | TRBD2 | CASSIGTSGSHEQFF
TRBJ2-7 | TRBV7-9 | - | CASSSPTGLEEQYF
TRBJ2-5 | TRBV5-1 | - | CASSLYGGNLQETQYF
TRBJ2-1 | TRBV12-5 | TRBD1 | CASGLAGTGALGLTIEQFF
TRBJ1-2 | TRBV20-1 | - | CSAREFGYTF
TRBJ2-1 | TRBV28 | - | CASRGLGGLSENEQFF
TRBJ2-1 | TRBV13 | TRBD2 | CASSWTSGSFHNEQFF
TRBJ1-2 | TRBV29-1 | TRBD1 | CSVASMRDRGIYTF
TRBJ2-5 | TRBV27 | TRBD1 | CASCKGDRCRETQYF
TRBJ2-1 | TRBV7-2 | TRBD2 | CASSLRASGDTYNEQFF
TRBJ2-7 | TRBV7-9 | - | CASSLVGSGEQYF
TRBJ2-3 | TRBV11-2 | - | CASSLNARGTDTQYF
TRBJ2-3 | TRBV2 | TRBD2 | CASSPTSGGGFYTQYF
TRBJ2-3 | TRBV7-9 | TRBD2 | CASSLQVAGATDTQYF
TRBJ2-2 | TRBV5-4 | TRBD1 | CASSLRTGVTNTGELFF
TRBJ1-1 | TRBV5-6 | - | CASSTGRGTGGAFF
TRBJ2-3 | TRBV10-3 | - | CAISDSVRSTDTQYF
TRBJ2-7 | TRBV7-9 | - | CASSYRGEGGSEQYF
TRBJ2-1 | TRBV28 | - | CASGPVEQFF
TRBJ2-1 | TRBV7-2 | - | CASSLGGLRSDNEQFF
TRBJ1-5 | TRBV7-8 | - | CASSLALPAQPQHF
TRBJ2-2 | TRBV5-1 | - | CASSFAGHTGELFF
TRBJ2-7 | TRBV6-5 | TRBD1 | CASNPTGGPYEQYF
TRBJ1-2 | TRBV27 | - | CASSLGAGVWGYTF
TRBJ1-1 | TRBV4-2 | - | CASSHGLAASTEAFF
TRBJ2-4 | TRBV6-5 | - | CASSYQDSRGKNIQYF
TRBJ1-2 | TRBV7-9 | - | CASSLEGANYGYTF
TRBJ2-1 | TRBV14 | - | CASRHSGTADNEQFF
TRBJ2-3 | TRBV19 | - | CATEGNPRGGTDTQYF
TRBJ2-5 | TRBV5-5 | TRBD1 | CASSPGQPKETQYF
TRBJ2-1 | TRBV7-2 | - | CASSLEGASYNEQFF
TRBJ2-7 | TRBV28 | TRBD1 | CASRPGQGSAYEQYF
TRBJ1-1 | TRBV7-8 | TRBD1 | CASSLRAGTAPTEAFF
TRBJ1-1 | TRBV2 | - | CASRRGETAFF
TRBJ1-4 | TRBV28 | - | CASRRKSNEKLFF
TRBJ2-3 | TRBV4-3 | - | CASSLQVGTRDTQYF
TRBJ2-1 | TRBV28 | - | CASSWPGVIGSYNEQFF
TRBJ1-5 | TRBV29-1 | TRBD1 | CSAVTGGGQPQHF
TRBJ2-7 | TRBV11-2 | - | CASTLGSYEQYF
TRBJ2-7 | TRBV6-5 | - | CASSYSAGHYEQYF
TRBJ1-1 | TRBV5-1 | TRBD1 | CASSGGTGSLSGAFF
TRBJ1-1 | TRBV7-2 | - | CASSSRVGTEAFF